This passage covers 27 T cell receptor beta chains from one sample sequenced in a study of PD-1 blockade in classical Hodgkin lymphoma. This table comes from immunoSEQ multiplex PCR, and its TCRdb copy is limited to in-frame clones, with some not included. This sample yields 50,000 to 85,000 clones, of which about 70% are seen a single time; approximately 8.4% belongs to the top ten. Relapse after autologous stem cell transplantation occurred in every patient, and brentuximab vedotin exposure varied. The source was peripheral blood mononuclear cells (PBMCs), collected before the second cycle of nivolumab. The receptors here all came from a human donor with classical Hodgkin lymphoma.

V gene TRBV5-1 combines with J gene TRBJ2-2; D call uncertain. The CDR3 extends over 15 amino acids. CDR1 SGHRS and CDR2 YFSETQ come from the germline V gene. V lost 0 bases, J lost 1 base, and 7 bases lay in between. CDR3 nucleotides: TGCGCCAGCAGCTTGGACTGGATGAACACCGGGGAGCTGTTTTTT. Translating gives CASSLDWMNTGELFF.

The rearrangement links TRBV5-1 to TRBJ1-2; D might be TRBD1 (6 bases). The germline CDR1 and CDR2 sequences are SGHRS and YFSETQ. Trimming removed 0 bases from V and 4 bases from J, with 13 bases in between. The CDR3 runs to 15 residues. The CDR3: CASSLGSLGAYGYTF. CDR3 nucleotide sequence: TGCGCCAGCAGCTTGGGTTCGTTGGGGGCCTATGGCTACACCTTC.

The count of this clone is one. The V call is TRBV9, the J call TRBJ1-2, with 7 bases lining up with TRBD1. V lost 4 bases to trimming and J lost 3 bases; unmatched junction nucleotides: 6. This CDR3 region has 14 residues. From germline, CDR1 is SGDLS and CDR2 YYNGEE. The CDR3 spells CASSPRTGDYGYTF. CDR3 nucleotide sequence: TGTGCCAGCAGCCCCCGGACAGGTGACTATGGCTACACCTTC.

The chain links TRBV2 to TRBJ1-3, with D unresolved. Per the germline V gene, CDR1 is SNHLY and CDR2 is FYNNEI. The CDR3 runs to 12 residues. Trimming removed 2 bases from V and 8 bases from J, with 7 bases in between. The CDR3 loop is CASSEYRDTIYF. DNA of the CDR3: TGTGCCAGCAGTGAATACCGAGACACCATATATTTT. The whole variable domain, remainder taken from reference TRBV2 and TRBJ1-3, is EPEVTQTPSHQVTQMGQEVILRCVPISNHLYFYWYRQILGQKVEFLVSFYNNEISEKSEIFDDQFSVERPDGSNFTLKIRSTKLEDSAMYFCASSEYRDTIYFGEGSWLTVV.

A remark on this clone: The junction differs from germline at one of its ends, possibly a read error. This chain connects TRBV28 to TRBJ2-4; TRBD2 matches at 7 bases. The CDR3 is made up of 13 amino acids. Germline CDR1 and CDR2: MDHEN and SYDVKM. CDR3 nucleotides: TGTGCCAGCAGTTTTGGGGGGGACGGAGCTTTTGATTTC. It codes for CASSFGGDGAFDF.

This chain uses TRBV6-5 with TRBJ2-2; maybe TRBD1 (6 bases). Germline V lookup: CDR1 MNHEY, CDR2 SVGAGI. CDR3 length: 13 amino acids. The V gene lost 8 bases and the J gene lost 3 bases, with 10 bases spanning the gap. CDR3 in amino acids: CASSQGYTGELFF. The CDR3 DNA is TGTGCCAGCTCACAGGGATACACCGGGGAGCTGTTTTTT.

Here the CDR3 DNA reads TGCGCCAGCAGTCTTCGTGGGGGGAATGAGCAGTTCTTC. Residues: CASSLRGGNEQFF. The gene calls are TRBV10-1 and TRBJ2-1; D perhaps matches TRBD2 (6 bases). This CDR3 contains 13 residues. The germline V gene has CDR1 WNHNN and CDR2 SYGVQD (reference sequence). With 5 bases removed from V and 7 bases from J, the gap between germline ends came to 12 bases.

The rearrangement uses TRBV4-1 and TRBJ2-3; possibly TRBD1 for D (5 bases). CDR1 MGHRA and CDR2 YSYEKL come from the germline V gene. V was pared by 0 bases and J by 2 bases, with 15 bases between. The CDR3 contains 17 residues. The CDR3 sequence is CASSQDGPLTATDTQYF. CDR3 DNA: TGCGCCAGCAGCCAAGATGGACCGCTGACAGCCACAGATACGCAGTATTTT.

This clone has more than one count but fewer than ten. V gene TRBV5-4 combines with J gene TRBJ1-2, with TRBD1 matching over 8 bases. V lost 0 bases and J lost 6; bases outside the gene matches: 4. CDR3 length: 14 residues. Germline V gene lookup returns CDR1 SGHNT and CDR2 YYREEE (reference sequence). In nucleotides, the CDR3 is TGTGCCAGCAGCTTGGGACAGGGGATGGATGGCTACACCTTC. As protein: CASSLGQGMDGYTF.

V and J are TRBV4-2 and TRBJ2-5, with D possibly being TRBD1 (6 bases). The CDR3 consists of 15 residues. CDR1 LGHNA and CDR2 YNFKEQ come from the germline V gene. Between the trimmed V and J ends, which lost 3 bases and 5 bases, there was a span of 16 bases. The CDR3 coding sequence is TGTGCCAGCAGCCAGGGGTGGGGGCTAGAGGAGACCCAGTACTTC. Translation gives CASSQGWGLEETQYF.

The V call is TRBV5-6, the J call TRBJ2-7, with D possibly being TRBD2 (7 bases). The CDR3 consists of 17 residues. Germline CDR1 is SGHDT and CDR2 is YYEEEE. Trimming removed 4 bases at V and 1 base at J, with 21 bases between. The CDR3 loop is CASSPTSGGDISYEQYF. In DNA form, the CDR3 reads TGTGCCAGCAGCCCAACCTCGGGGGGCGATATATCCTACGAGCAGTACTTC.

This chain links TRBV19 with TRBJ1-2, with 7 bases matching TRBD1. The CDR3 covers 18 residues. The germline V gene encodes CDR1 LNHDA and CDR2 SQIVND (reference sequence). J lost 0 bases, V lost 1 base, and 11 bases had no gene match. CDR3 loop: CASSIGGTVSKANYGYTF. CDR3 DNA sequence: TGTGCCAGTAGTATAGGAGGGACAGTATCGAAGGCTAACTATGGCTACACCTTC.

The V gene is TRBV6-1, the J gene TRBJ2-5; 10 nucleotides align to TRBD2. The V and J ends lost 8 bases and 4 bases, in that order; junction bases with no gene match: 7. The CDR3 is 14 residues long. CDR1 and CDR2 from the germline V gene are MNHNS and SASEGT. CDR3 DNA sequence: TGTGCCAGCCGTCCTAGCGGGAGTTCAGAGACCCAGTACTTC. This encodes CASRPSGSSETQYF.

The chain links TRBV27 to TRBJ2-7; possibly TRBD1 for D (6 bases). The V end lost 2 bases, the J end lost 4 bases, and 15 bases lay between the germline ends. The CDR3 contains 15 residues. Germline V gives CDR1 MNHEY, CDR2 SMNVEV (reference sequence). The CDR3 protein is CASSLMAGASYEQYF. For the CDR3, the DNA is TGTGCCAGCAGTTTAATGGCAGGGGCGTCGTACGAGCAGTACTTC.

The chain recombines TRBV5-5 with TRBJ1-2, with D maybe TRBD1 (6 bases). This CDR3 is built from 13 residues. Trimming stripped 4 bases from V and 4 bases from J, with 11 bases between. The V gene's germline CDR1 is SGHKS and CDR2 YYEKEE (reference sequence). Written as DNA, the CDR3 is TGTGCCAGCAGCCTGGACAGATCCTATGGCTACACCTTC. Its translation is CASSLDRSYGYTF. The entire variable domain, with the rest obtained from reference TRBV5-5 and TRBJ1-2, is as follows: DAGVTQSPTHLIKTRGQQVTLRCSPISGHKSVSWYQQVLGQGPQFIFQYYEKEERGRGNFPDRFSARQFPNYSSELNVNALLLGDSALYLCASSLDRSYGYTFGSGTRLTVV.

This clone occurred a few times. The chain is built from TRBV9 and TRBJ2-1; unclear D gene. The V and J ends lost 1 base and 9 bases respectively, with 14 bases between them. Germline assignment: CDR1 SGDLS and CDR2 YYNGEE. The CDR3 is 14 amino acids. The CDR3 sequence is CASSVIPGMVEQFF. For the CDR3, the DNA is TGTGCCAGCAGCGTAATCCCAGGTATGGTTGAGCAGTTCTTC.

J is TRBJ2-5 and V is TRBV7-9; 8 bases map to TRBD2. Germline CDR1 SEHNR, CDR2 FQNEAQ (reference sequence). This CDR3 comprises 15 residues. With 4 bases clipped from V and 5 bases from J, the junction kept 9 bases outside the gene matches. CDR3 nucleotide sequence: TGTGCCAGCAGCTCCCGAGCGGGAGTAGGTGAGACCCAGTACTTC. Residues: CASSSRAGVGETQYF. The full variable domain, in which reference TRBV7-9 and TRBJ2-5 provide the parts outside the CDR3, is DTGVSQNPRHKITKRGQNVTFRCDPISEHNRLYWYRQTLGQGPEFLTYFQNEAQLEKSRLLSDRFSAERPKGSFSTLEIQRTEQGDSAMYLCASSSRAGVGETQYFGPGTRLLVL.

The chain links TRBV19 to TRBJ2-1; unclear D gene. This CDR3 region has 12 residues. V dropped 3 bases and J dropped 15 bases, with 15 bases sitting between them. Germline values: CDR1 LNHDA, CDR2 SQIVND (reference sequence). The CDR3 spells CASSISGSLPFF. The CDR3 region has the DNA TGTGCCAGTAGTATTTCGGGCTCCCTTCCGTTCTTC. The full variable domain, completed using reference TRBV19 and TRBJ2-1, is DGGITQSPKYLFRKEGQNVTLSCEQNLNHDAMYWYRQDPGQGLRLIYYSQIVNDFQKGDIAEGYSVSREKKESFPLTVTSAQKNPTAFYLCASSISGSLPFFGPGTRLTVL.

As concerns this clone: This likely traces to a read error, being one base from a far larger clone. V is TRBV30 and J is TRBJ1-5; D remains ambiguous. V lost 4 bases and J 2 bases, leaving 18 bases between the germline ends. This CDR3 has 16 amino acids. The germline V gene encodes CDR1 GTSNPN and CDR2 SVGIG (reference sequence). The CDR3, as DNA: TGTGCCTGGAATGTATCCGCTAGGGCTCGCAATCAGCCCCAGCATTTT. Translated: CAWNVSARARNQPQHF. The full variable domain, with the rest looked up from reference TRBV30 and TRBJ1-5, is SQTIHQWPATLVQPVGSPLSLECTVEGTSNPNLYWYRQAAGRGLQLLFYSVGIGQISSEVPQNLSASRPQDRQFILSSKKLLLSDSGFYLCAWNVSARARNQPQHFGDGTRLSIL.

The gene calls are TRBV28 and TRBJ1-3, with 8 bases that match TRBD1. The CDR3 spans 15 residues. Germline lookup yields CDR1 MDHEN and CDR2 SYDVKM. V dropped 6 bases and J dropped 3; count of bases not matched to a gene: 7. CDR3 DNA sequence: TGTGCCAGCAGACCGGACAGGGCAGGTGGAAACACCATATATTTT. This gives the protein CASRPDRAGGNTIYF.

Regarding this clone: Other DNA sequences within the sample encode an identical CDR3. The chain recombines TRBV5-1 with TRBJ1-2, with 7 bases that match TRBD1. The germline V gene has CDR1 SGHRS and CDR2 YFSETQ. The junction had 0 bases not matched to a gene; V was cut back by 1 base and J by 3 bases. This CDR3 contains 13 residues. Here the CDR3 DNA reads TGCGCCAGCAGCTTGACAGGGGACTATGGCTACACCTTC. Protein product: CASSLTGDYGYTF.

The chain carries TRBV11-3 and TRBJ2-7; D is undetermined. Germline values: CDR1 SGHNT, CDR2 YENEEA. This CDR3 is 11 amino acids long. Trimming cost V 5 bases and J 4 bases, with 6 bases left between them. Here the CDR3 reads CASSHSYEQYF. The DNA for the CDR3 is TGTGCCAGCAGCCATTCTTACGAGCAGTACTTC.

This clone has a handful of counts. The V call is TRBV5-5, the J call TRBJ2-5, with 8 bases aligning to TRBD1. There are 14 residues in the CDR3. Germline V gene data show CDR1 as SGHKS and CDR2 as YYEKEE (reference sequence). V trimming: 4 bases; J trimming: 1 base; junction bases outside the gene matches: 3. CDR3 sequence reads: CASSRQGAQETQYF. As DNA, the CDR3 is TGTGCCAGCAGCCGTCAGGGGGCCCAAGAGACCCAGTACTTC.

The chain has TRBV28 and TRBJ1-2, with 12 bases that match TRBD1. Germline V gives CDR1 MDHEN, CDR2 SYDVKM. This CDR3 contains 16 residues. J was trimmed by 7 bases and V by 7 bases; bases with no gene match: 13. The CDR3 DNA sequence: TGTGCCAGCACCGAGATACCTGGGACAGGGGGCTCTGGCTACACCTTC. Residues: CASTEIPGTGGSGYTF.

The V and J genes are TRBV19 and TRBJ1-1; TRBD1 agrees at 8 bases. Germline lookup yields CDR1 LNHDA and CDR2 SQIVND (reference sequence). CDR3 length equals 14 residues. Trimming removed 4 bases from V and 0 bases from J; junction bases left unmatched: 1. The chain's CDR3 is CASSRQGMNTEAFF. For the CDR3, the DNA is TGTGCCAGTAGTAGACAGGGGATGAACACTGAAGCTTTCTTT.

The CDR3 DNA reads as TGCGCCAGCAGCCAAGTCCCAGGGGCGACGAACACTGAAGCTTTCTTT. Encoded protein: CASSQVPGATNTEAFF. The chain recombines TRBV4-1 with TRBJ1-1; TRBD1 is a possible D gene (6 bases). Germline loops: CDR1 MGHRA, CDR2 YSYEKL. Between the trimmed V and J ends, which lost 1 base and 1 base, there was a span of 13 bases. The CDR3 covers 16 residues.

This chain links TRBV5-1 with TRBJ2-5, with TRBD2 identical over 13 bases. V was pared by 2 bases and J by 2 bases, with 6 bases of the junction left unmatched. CDR1 and CDR2 from the germline V gene are SGHRS and YFSETQ. There are 17 residues in the CDR3. The CDR3 loop reads CASSLLLAGGVQETQYF. For the CDR3, the DNA is TGCGCCAGCAGCTTATTACTAGCGGGAGGGGTTCAAGAGACCCAGTACTTC.